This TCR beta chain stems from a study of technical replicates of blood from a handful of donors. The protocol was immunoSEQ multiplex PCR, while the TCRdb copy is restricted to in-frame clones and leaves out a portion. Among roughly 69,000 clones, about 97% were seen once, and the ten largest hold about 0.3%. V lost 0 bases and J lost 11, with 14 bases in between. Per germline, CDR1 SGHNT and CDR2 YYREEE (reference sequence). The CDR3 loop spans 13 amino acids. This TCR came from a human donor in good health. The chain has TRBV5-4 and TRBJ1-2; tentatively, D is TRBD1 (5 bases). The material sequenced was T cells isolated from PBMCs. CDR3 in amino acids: CASSLALLEGYTF. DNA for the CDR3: TGTGCCAGCAGCTTGGCCTTGCTGGAGGGGTACACCTTC.